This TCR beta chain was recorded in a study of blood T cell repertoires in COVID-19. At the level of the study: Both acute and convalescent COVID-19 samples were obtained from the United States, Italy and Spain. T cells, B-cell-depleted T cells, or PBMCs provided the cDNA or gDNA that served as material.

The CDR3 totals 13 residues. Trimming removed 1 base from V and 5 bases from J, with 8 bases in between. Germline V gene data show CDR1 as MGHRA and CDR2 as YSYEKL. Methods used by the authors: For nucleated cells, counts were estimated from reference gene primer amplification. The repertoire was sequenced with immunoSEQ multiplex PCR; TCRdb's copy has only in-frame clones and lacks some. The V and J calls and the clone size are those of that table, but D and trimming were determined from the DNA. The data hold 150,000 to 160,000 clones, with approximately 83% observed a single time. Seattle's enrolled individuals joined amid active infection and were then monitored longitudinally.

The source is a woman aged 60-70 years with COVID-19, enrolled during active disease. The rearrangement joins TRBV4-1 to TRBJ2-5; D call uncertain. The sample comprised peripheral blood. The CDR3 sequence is CASSQANFETQYF. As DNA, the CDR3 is TGCGCCAGCAGCCAAGCTAACTTTGAGACCCAGTACTTC.